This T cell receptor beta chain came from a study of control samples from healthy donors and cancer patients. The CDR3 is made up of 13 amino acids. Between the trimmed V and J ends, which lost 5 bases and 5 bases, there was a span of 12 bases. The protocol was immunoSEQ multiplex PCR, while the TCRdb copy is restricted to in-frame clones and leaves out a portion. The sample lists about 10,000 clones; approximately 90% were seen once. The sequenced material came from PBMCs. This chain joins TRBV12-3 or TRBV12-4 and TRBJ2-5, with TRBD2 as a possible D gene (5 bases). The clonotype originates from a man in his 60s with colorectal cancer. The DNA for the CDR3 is TGTGCCAGCAGTCAATCGGGGAGCGAGACCCAGTACTTC. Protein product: CASSQSGSETQYF.